The T cell receptor (beta chain) under discussion was sequenced for a study of blood T cell repertoires in COVID-19. V was pared by 0 bases and J by 6 bases, with 15 bases between. From germline, CDR1 is SGHRS and CDR2 YFSETQ. This CDR3 region has 15 residues. Produced via immunoSEQ multiplex PCR; TCRdb's table is partial and in-frame only. The data show about 260,000 clones, around 84% seen once. Sequenced material: peripheral blood. This clonotype originated in a man aged 55-75 years with acute or convalescent COVID-19. The chain carries TRBV5-1 and TRBJ2-5; TRBD2 is a possible D gene (6 bases). The CDR3: CASSLGGSEGKTQYF. DNA of the CDR3: TGCGCCAGCAGCTTGGGAGGGTCGGAGGGCAAGACCCAGTACTTC.